The T cell receptor beta chain described here comes from a study of cytomegalovirus exposure and HLA in healthy donors. Study-wide background: The 95 to 150 validation repertoires and the approximately 690 first-cohort repertoires shared a platform, a later analysis reported. General observations from the study: Per published reports, the classifier diagnosed cytomegalovirus status with high specificity and sensitivity.

A note on this clone: The antigen is undetermined.

V gave up 3 bases and J gave up 3 bases, with 15 bases separating them. The CDR3 covers 15 residues. Germline CDR1 and CDR2: SGHVS and FNYEAQ. The study drew the donors from its 120-subject validation cohort, separate from the approximately 700-subject first cohort. Assay: immunoSEQ multiplex PCR; the TCRdb copy retains only in-frame clones and omits some. There are over 200,000 clones in the sample; around 86% occur only once, and 1.5% to 2% lies in the top ten. The chain uses TRBV7-6 and TRBJ2-7; TRBD1 is a possible D gene (6 bases). The sample was PBMCs. The receptor was isolated from a woman between 18 and 29 years old in good health and CMV-seropositive. For the CDR3, the DNA is TGTGCCAGCAGCTTTGGCACAGGGCCCAACTACGAGCAGTACTTC. Translation gives CASSFGTGPNYEQYF.